The rows below give T cell receptor beta chains drawn from one sample of a study of T cell changes during pregnancy in multiple sclerosis. Some clones are missing from TCRdb's copy, which holds only in-frame ones; the method was immunoSEQ multiplex PCR. The sample shows 40,000 to 55,000 clones, 75% to 95% of them seen only once. The sequenced sample was CD8+ T cells from peripheral blood mononuclear cells, obtained after pregnancy. These receptor sequences come from a female donor with multiple sclerosis, enrolled in a pregnancy study. Each CDR3 is given with its conserved first and last residue. Each record gives: J gene, clone size, V gene, D gene, CDR3 length, CDR3 DNA, CDR3 protein. D genes are given only for firm matches. A clone size is listed for some rows: how often the clone was seen (once, few, many), or a class if it is expanded.

>TRBJ2-1|-|TRBV7-9|-|15
TGTGCCAGCAGCTTAGGCGGAGCCTTCCACAATGAGCAGTTCTTC
CASSLGGAFHNEQFF
>TRBJ2-1|-|TRBV5-8|TRBD1|17
TGTGCCAGCAGCTCGCATCCCCGGACAGGGTTCTACAATGAGCAGTTCTTC
CASSSHPRTGFYNEQFF
>TRBJ2-5|few|TRBV19|TRBD2|15
TGTGCCAGTAGTTTAAGTCGACTAGCGGTTACCACCCAGTACTTC
CASSLSRLAVTTQYF
>TRBJ2-3|few|TRBV7-6|-|14
TGTGCCAGCAGCTTAATGCAGGGTACAGATACGCAGTATTTT
CASSLMQGTDTQYF
>TRBJ2-3|-|TRBV10-3|-|16
TGTGCCACCAGTCCAGGGCCAGACACTAGCACAGATACGCAGTATTTT
CATSPGPDTSTDTQYF
>TRBJ2-7|-|TRBV6-5|TRBD1|15
TGTGCCAGCAGGGTTGGGACAGGTCTCTTTTACGAGCAGTACTTC
CASRVGTGLFYEQYF
>TRBJ2-7|-|TRBV2|TRBD2|14
TGTGCCAGCACTAGCGGGATTACCTCCTACGAGCAGTACTTC
CASTSGITSYEQYF
>TRBJ1-4|-|TRBV5-4|TRBD1|18
TGTGCCAGCAGCCAGAGAAAGACAGGGTGGACAACTAATGAAAAACTGTTTTTT
CASSQRKTGWTTNEKLFF
>TRBJ1-2|-|TRBV27|-|12
TGTGCCAGCAGTCCAGACGGGGTTGGCTACACCTTC
CASSPDGVGYTF
>TRBJ1-6|-|TRBV7-2|-|14
TGTGCCAGCAGCCTTTCTCGTCCGAATTCACCCCTCCACTTT
CASSLSRPNSPLHF
>TRBJ2-1|-|TRBV5-8|-|13
TGTGCCAGCAGCTTTACAGGGAACAGTGAGCAGTTCTTC
CASSFTGNSEQFF
>TRBJ2-2|-|TRBV2|TRBD1|15
TGTGCCAGCAGTCGCCGGGACAGGGGGACCGGGGAGCTGTTTTTT
CASSRRDRGTGELFF
>TRBJ1-5|-|TRBV2|TRBD1|15
TGTGCCAGCAGTGAACCGGGACAGGGCAATCAGCCCCAGCATTTT
CASSEPGQGNQPQHF
>TRBJ2-4|-|TRBV11-2|-|15
TGTGCCAGCAGCAGGGGTGGTCTAGCCAAAAACATTCAGTACTTC
CASSRGGLAKNIQYF
>TRBJ1-5|few|TRBV7-8|-|16
TGTGCCAGCAGCTTAGGTAGTACAGGGATAGGTCAGCCCCAGCATTTT
CASSLGSTGIGQPQHF
>TRBJ1-1|-|TRBV6-1|-|14
TGTGCCAGCAGTGAATGGGGGGTCAACACTGAAGCTTTCTTT
CASSEWGVNTEAFF
>TRBJ2-7|-|TRBV6-1|-|16
TGTGCCAGCAGTGAAGCAGATGGGGCAGGAACCTACGAGCAGTACTTC
CASSEADGAGTYEQYF
>TRBJ2-2|-|TRBV7-6|-|13
TGTGCCAGCAGCCCCATCTTAGACGGGGAGCTGTTTTTT
CASSPILDGELFF
>TRBJ2-1|-|TRBV7-2|TRBD1|15
TGTGCCAGCAGCCCAGGGACAGGTTACCATAATGAGCAGTTCTTC
CASSPGTGYHNEQFF
>TRBJ2-2|-|TRBV4-2|-|14
TGTGCCAGCAGCCAAGTGAAGGGAGCCGGGGAGCTGTTTTTT
CASSQVKGAGELFF
>TRBJ2-7|-|TRBV4-1|-|12
TGCGCCAGCAGCCAAGATATGTACGAGCAGTACTTC
CASSQDMYEQYF
>TRBJ1-2|-|TRBV30|-|12
TGTGCCTGGAGTGGGGCCTCCTATGGCTACACCTTC
CAWSGASYGYTF
>TRBJ1-2|-|TRBV10-2|-|17
TGCGCCAGCAGTGAGTCTCTTCCGCGGGGGGGGACCTACGGCTACACCTTC
CASSESLPRGGTYGYTF
>TRBJ2-3|few|TRBV6-1|TRBD1|16
TGTGCCAGCAGTGAAGACCCGGGACAGGGGACAGATACGCAGTATTTT
CASSEDPGQGTDTQYF
>TRBJ2-7|-|TRBV4-2|-|15
TGTGCCAGCAGCCAAGTAATCGGACTTAGCGGTGAGCAGTACTTC
CASSQVIGLSGEQYF
>TRBJ1-1|-|TRBV5-1|-|17
TGCGCCAGCAGCTTGGTATCCCGGGAAACTATGAACACTGAAGCTTTCTTT
CASSLVSRETMNTEAFF
>TRBJ2-3|-|TRBV29-1|-|14
TGCAGCGTTGAAGGAGTAACTGACACAGATACGCAGTATTTT
CSVEGVTDTDTQYF
>TRBJ1-1|-|TRBV7-9|-|14
TGTGCCAGCAGCTTAGGTTTAAGGGGGGGTGAAGCTTTCTTT
CASSLGLRGGEAFF
>TRBJ1-1|-|TRBV13|TRBD1|14
TGTGCCAGCAGCTTCGGGACAGGACCCACTGAAGCTTTCTTT
CASSFGTGPTEAFF
>TRBJ1-1|-|TRBV5-1|TRBD1|14
TGCGCCAGCAGCCAAGGACAGGGAGTTACTGAAGCTTTCTTT
CASSQGQGVTEAFF
>TRBJ2-5|-|TRBV23-1|TRBD1|18
TGCGCCAGCTCCCATCCCCGGACAGGGGGCTTGTTGGCGGAGACCCAGTACTTC
CASSHPRTGGLLAETQYF
>TRBJ2-2|-|TRBV25-1|-|15
TGTGCCAGCAGTGAATATGGACAAAGGACCGGGGAGCTGTTTTTT
CASSEYGQRTGELFF
>TRBJ1-2|-|TRBV4-3|TRBD1|15
TGCGCCAGCAGCCAAACCCGGACAGGGAACTATGGCTACACCTTC
CASSQTRTGNYGYTF
>TRBJ2-7|-|TRBV11-2|-|15
TGTGCCAGCAGCTTAGGAACACCGACAGGTTCGGAGCAGTACTTC
CASSLGTPTGSEQYF
>TRBJ1-2|-|TRBV6-5|TRBD1|15
TGTGCCAGCAGTTTTTCTGGGACAGGAATTTATGGCTACACCTTC
CASSFSGTGIYGYTF
>TRBJ1-5|-|TRBV30|-|13
TGTGCTGCGGAAACAGGATGGAATCAGCCCCAGCATTTT
CAAETGWNQPQHF
>TRBJ1-2|-|TRBV7-9|TRBD1|17
TGTGCCAGCTCTGGTGACAGGGGGCACCCGCTCAACTATGGCTACACCTTC
CASSGDRGHPLNYGYTF
>TRBJ2-4|-|TRBV6-1|-|14
TGTGCCAGCAGGCAAGGGGGGGGCACGTACATTCAGTACTTC
CASRQGGGTYIQYF
>TRBJ2-5|-|TRBV14|-|15
TGTGCCAGCAGCCAAGTAAAGGGGCCACTAGAGACCCAGTACTTC
CASSQVKGPLETQYF
>TRBJ1-5|-|TRBV27|-|15
TGTGCCAGCAGTTTAGTATCAGGGGTCGGTCAGCCCCAGCATTTT
CASSLVSGVGQPQHF
>TRBJ1-6|few|TRBV27|-|14
TGTGCCAGCAGTTTACGCGGGATTAATTCACCCCTCCACTTT
CASSLRGINSPLHF
>TRBJ2-3|-|TRBV27|TRBD2|17
TGTGCCAGCAGTTTAGGTTATGAGGGCGGGAGTACAGATACGCAGTATTTT
CASSLGYEGGSTDTQYF
>TRBJ2-1|-|TRBV6-1|-|15
TGTGCCAGCCGAGATATAGCGCGCTCCTACAATGAGCAGTTCTTC
CASRDIARSYNEQFF
>TRBJ2-3|-|TRBV27|TRBD2|17
TGTGCCAGCAGTTTGACTAGCGGGGGGGCTAGCACAGATACGCAGTATTTT
CASSLTSGGASTDTQYF
>TRBJ1-2|-|TRBV27|-|13
TGTGCCAGCAGGACCCAGGGTGGTGATGGCTACACCTTC
CASRTQGGDGYTF
>TRBJ1-5|-|TRBV27|-|13
TGTGCCAGCAGTACAGGGCTCTATCAGCCCCAGCATTTT
CASSTGLYQPQHF
>TRBJ1-1|-|TRBV4-1|-|15
TGCGCCAGCAGCCAAGAGGCAGGGGTGGCCACTGAAGCTTTCTTT
CASSQEAGVATEAFF
>TRBJ2-2|-|TRBV11-3|-|16
TGTGCCAGCAGCCACTGGGGGCAGTGGAACACCGGGGAGCTGTTTTTT
CASSHWGQWNTGELFF
>TRBJ1-1|-|TRBV19|-|13
TGTGCCAGTAGTATTTCCGTCTCCACTGAAGCTTTCTTT
CASSISVSTEAFF
>TRBJ2-1|-|TRBV6-5|-|13
TGTGCCAGCAGTTATTCGAGGGCGAATGAGCAGTTCTTC
CASSYSRANEQFF
>TRBJ1-5|-|TRBV19|-|14
TGTGCCAGTAGTATCTACAATCGAGGACAGCCCCAGCATTTT
CASSIYNRGQPQHF
>TRBJ1-2|-|TRBV14|-|15
TGTGCCAGCAGCCAAGGTCACAGGGTTCTTTATGGCTACACCTTC
CASSQGHRVLYGYTF
>TRBJ2-1|once|TRBV19|TRBD2|14
TGTGCCAGTGGGGCTAGCGGGAGGTACAATGAGCAGTTCTTC
CASGASGRYNEQFF
>TRBJ2-1|-|TRBV10-3|-|17
TGTGCCATCAGTGAGACACTGGTCGCGGAAATAAACAATGAGCAGTTCTTC
CAISETLVAEINNEQFF